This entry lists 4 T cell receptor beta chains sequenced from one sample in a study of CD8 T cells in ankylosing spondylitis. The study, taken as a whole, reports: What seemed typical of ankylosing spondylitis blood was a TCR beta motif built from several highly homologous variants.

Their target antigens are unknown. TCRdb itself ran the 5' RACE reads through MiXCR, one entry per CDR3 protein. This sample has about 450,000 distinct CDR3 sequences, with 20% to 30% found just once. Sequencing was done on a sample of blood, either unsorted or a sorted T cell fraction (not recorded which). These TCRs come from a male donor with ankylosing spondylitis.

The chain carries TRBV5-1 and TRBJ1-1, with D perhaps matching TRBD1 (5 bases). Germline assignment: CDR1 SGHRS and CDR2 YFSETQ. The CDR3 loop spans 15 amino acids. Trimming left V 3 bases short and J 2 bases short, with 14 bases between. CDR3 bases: TGCGCCAGCAGCTCCGGGACCCTCCCCAACACTGAAGCTTTCTTT. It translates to CASSSGTLPNTEAFF.

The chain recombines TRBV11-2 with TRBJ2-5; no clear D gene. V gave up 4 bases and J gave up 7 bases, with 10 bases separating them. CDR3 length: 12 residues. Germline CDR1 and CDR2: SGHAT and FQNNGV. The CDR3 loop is CASSSVRVTQYF. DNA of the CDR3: TGTGCCAGCAGCTCCGTTCGAGTGACCCAGTACTTC.

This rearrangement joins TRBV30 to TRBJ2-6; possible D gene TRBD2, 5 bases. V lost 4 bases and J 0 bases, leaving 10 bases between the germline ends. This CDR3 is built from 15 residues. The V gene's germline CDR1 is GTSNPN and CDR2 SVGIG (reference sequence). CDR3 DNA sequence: TGTGCCTGGAAGTACGCGGGCTCTGGGGCCAACGTCCTGACTTTC. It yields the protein CAWKYAGSGANVLTF.

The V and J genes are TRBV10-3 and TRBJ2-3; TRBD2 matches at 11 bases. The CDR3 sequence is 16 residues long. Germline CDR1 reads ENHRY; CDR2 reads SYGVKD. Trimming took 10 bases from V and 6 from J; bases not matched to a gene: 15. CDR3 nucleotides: TGTGCCACTTCGGCCCGACTAGCGGGAAGGAGTGATACGCAGTATTTT. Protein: CATSARLAGRSDTQYF.